This T cell receptor beta chain appears in the sequencing data of a study of post-analysis software for immune sequencing data. Overall study context: Several disease courses (relapsing-remitting, secondary progressive and progressive-relapsing) of multiple sclerosis were included. General observations from the study: Several TRBV segments occurring more often in patients than controls included TRBV5-6, TRBV5-1 and TRBV20-1.

Unique molecular identifiers were built into the TCR beta cDNA libraries. From roughly 1 to 10 million T cells, a few hundred thousand cDNA molecules were obtained. Each CDR3 protein gets one entry after TCRdb re-called the PCR reads with MiXCR. The table has around 700,000 distinct CDR3 sequences, more than 50% seen once; the top ten hold 11%. The germline CDR1 and CDR2 sequences are SGHRS and YFSETQ. V shed 1 base and J shed 0 bases, with 8 bases lying between them. This CDR3 is 14 amino acids long. Worth noting for this clonotype: No antigen is known for it.

The chain is built from TRBV5-1 and TRBJ2-7; D gene ambiguous. The sequenced sample was blood. The receptor was isolated from a girl aged 2 to 10 with multiple sclerosis. CDR3 sequence reads: CASSLWSLSYEQYF. The CDR3 DNA reads TGCGCCAGCAGCTTGTGGTCCCTCTCCTACGAGCAGTACTTC.